What follows describes a single TCR beta chain. Its target antigen remains unknown. No base quality values were provided; no much bigger clone lies one nucleotide off. This specimen belongs to a study of cytotoxic CD8 clonotypes in ibrutinib-treated CLL (dated by TCRdb to the early 2020s). A note on the overall study: The cohort had eleven to twelve relapsed/refractory and around 14 treatment-naive patients; 17 to 18 were IGHV unmutated. Cryopreserved peripheral blood mononuclear cells were obtained before treatment, at response, and at either sustained remission or disease progression. On average, each sample had some 250,000 productive templates and almost 95,000 productive rearrangements. Response samples were obtained after a median of around eleven months of treatment, with a range of about 6 to 40 months. Partial responses were observed in about 25 patients and complete responses in 2; after a median follow-up of roughly 62 months, remission was maintained in 15 or so patients and progression was observed in some twelve. Of the roughly 79 people in the trial, some 28 had longitudinal samples available. All remission and progressive disease samples were collected while patients were still receiving ibrutinib. Points the paper makes about the study in general: Lymph node repertoires were not examined, and the timing of sampling was not matched between patients in sustained remission and those whose disease progressed. Public clonotypes were rare and either shrank or stayed stable during treatment, and the rise in clonality at ibrutinib response reflected expansion of private clonotypes. Baseline clonality exceeded that of age-matched healthy donors and correlated strongly with circulating CD8+ T-cell counts. Clonality rose at ibrutinib response, remained stable during sustained remission, and dropped back toward baseline at progression.

This specimen's time point label, per the study, means: about a year on ibrutinib. Approximately 2 micrograms of genomic DNA were extracted from cryopreserved PBMCs for TCR beta library preparation. High-throughput TCR beta sequencing was performed on longitudinal blood samples from CLL patients receiving ibrutinib monotherapy. The patients were enrolled in a single-center, open-label phase 2 trial of ibrutinib monotherapy. A MiSeq instrument was used for deep resolution sequencing, which targeted depths ranging from 1 in 1 million up to 1 in 200,000 T cells, with coverage averaging 10x for each clonotype. The immunoSEQ hsTCRB Kit was used to generate the TCR beta libraries. The authors' analysis ran thus. ImmunoSEQ Data Assistant and ImmunoSEQ Analyzer were used for data analysis, and V, D and J genes were assigned according to IMGT definitions. Clonality was computed as one minus normalized Shannon entropy of productive rearrangement frequencies, ranging from 0 to 1. Public clonotype analysis was restricted to overrepresented clonotypes comprising at least 0.05% of each patient's repertoire. Approximately 13 age-matched healthy donor repertoires from immuneACCESS served as clonality controls. What TCRdb holds here is the immuneACCESS table cut down to in-frame rearrangements. Part of the clones is not present; checked against another copy, under half of the missing clones reflect an unresolved V gene, and the others are unexplained. The DNA gave D and trimming, while V, J and clone size come from that table. The sample table lists about 70,000 clones, less than 95% of them with a count of one. Of the sample, approximately 3% falls within the top ten clones.

V is pared back by 4 bases and J by 3 bases, with 13 bases lying between the germline termini. The CDR3 goes from the cysteine to the phenylalanine over 14 residues. CDR3 DNA only is kept here, 42 bases in frame from base 1. According to the germline V gene (reference sequence), CDR1 reads MNHEY and CDR2 reads SMNVEV. The sequenced sample was PBMCs, obtained after 12 months of ibrutinib treatment. The sequence was collected from a human donor with chronic lymphocytic leukemia. In this chain, TRBV27 is recombined with TRBJ2-7, with a weak D call of TRBD2 (6 bases match). The DNA sequence is given as TGTGCCAGCAGTTGGGTGGGGGGAGACTACGAGCAGTACTTC. It codes for CASSWVGGDYEQYF.